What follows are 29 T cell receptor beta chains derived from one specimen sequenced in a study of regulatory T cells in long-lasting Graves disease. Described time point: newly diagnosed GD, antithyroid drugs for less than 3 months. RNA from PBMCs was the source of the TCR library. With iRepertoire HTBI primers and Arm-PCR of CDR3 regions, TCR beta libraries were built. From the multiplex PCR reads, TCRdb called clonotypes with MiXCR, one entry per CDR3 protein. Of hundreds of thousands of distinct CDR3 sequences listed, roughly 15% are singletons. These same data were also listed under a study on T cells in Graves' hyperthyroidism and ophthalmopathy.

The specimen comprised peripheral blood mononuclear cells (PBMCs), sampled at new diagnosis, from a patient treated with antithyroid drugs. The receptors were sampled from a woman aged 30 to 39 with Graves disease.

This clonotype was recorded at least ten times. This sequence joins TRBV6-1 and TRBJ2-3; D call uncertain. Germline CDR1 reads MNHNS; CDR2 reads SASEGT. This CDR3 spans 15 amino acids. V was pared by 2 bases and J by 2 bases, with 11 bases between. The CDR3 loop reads CASSESVGDTDTQYF. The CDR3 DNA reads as TGTGCCAGCAGTGAATCGGTAGGAGACACAGATACGCAGTATTTT.

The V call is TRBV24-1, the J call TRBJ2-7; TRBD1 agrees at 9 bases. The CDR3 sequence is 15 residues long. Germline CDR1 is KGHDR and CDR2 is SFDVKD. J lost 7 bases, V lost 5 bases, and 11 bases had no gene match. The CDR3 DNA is TGTGCCACCAGTGCGGGACAGGGTCACTATTGGGAGCAGTACTTC. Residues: CATSAGQGHYWEQYF.

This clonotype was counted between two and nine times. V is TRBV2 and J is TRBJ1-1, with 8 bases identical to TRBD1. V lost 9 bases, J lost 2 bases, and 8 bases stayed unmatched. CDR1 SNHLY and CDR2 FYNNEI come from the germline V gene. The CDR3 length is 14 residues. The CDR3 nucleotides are TGTGCCAGTCTTCAGACAGGGGTCAACACTGAAGCTTTCTTT. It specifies CASLQTGVNTEAFF.

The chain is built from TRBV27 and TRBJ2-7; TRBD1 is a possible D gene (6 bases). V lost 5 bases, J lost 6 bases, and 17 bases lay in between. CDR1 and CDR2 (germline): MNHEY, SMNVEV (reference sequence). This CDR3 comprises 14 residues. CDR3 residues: CASSRLDSSVEQYF. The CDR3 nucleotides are TGTGCCAGCAGTCGGTTGGACAGTTCAGTCGAGCAGTACTTC.

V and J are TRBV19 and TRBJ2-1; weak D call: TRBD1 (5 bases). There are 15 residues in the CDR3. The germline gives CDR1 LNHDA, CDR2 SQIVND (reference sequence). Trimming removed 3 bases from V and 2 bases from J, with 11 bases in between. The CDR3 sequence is CASSIRVEPYNEQFF. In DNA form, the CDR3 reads TGTGCCAGTAGTATCAGGGTGGAACCCTACAATGAGCAGTTCTTC.

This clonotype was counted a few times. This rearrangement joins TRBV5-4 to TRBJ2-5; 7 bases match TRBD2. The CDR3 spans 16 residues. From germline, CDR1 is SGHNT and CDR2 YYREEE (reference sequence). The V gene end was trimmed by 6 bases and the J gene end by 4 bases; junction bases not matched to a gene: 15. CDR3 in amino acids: CASTPSGGSWGETQYF. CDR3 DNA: TGTGCCAGCACCCCCTCAGGCGGGAGCTGGGGAGAGACCCAGTACTTC.

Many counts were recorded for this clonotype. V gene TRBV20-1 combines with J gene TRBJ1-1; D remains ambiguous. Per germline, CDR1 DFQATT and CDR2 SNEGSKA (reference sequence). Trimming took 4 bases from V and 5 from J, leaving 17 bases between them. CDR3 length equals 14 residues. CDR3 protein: CSAIETAGLTEAFF. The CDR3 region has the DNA TGCAGTGCTATAGAGACCGCAGGTCTTACTGAAGCTTTCTTT.

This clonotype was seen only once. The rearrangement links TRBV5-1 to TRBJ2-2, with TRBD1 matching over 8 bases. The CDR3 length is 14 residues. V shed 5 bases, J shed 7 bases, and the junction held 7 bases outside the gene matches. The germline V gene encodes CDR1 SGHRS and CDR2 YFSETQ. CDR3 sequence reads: CASRNAGGGGELFF. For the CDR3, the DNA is TGCGCCAGCAGAAATGCAGGGGGCGGCGGGGAGCTGTTTTTT.

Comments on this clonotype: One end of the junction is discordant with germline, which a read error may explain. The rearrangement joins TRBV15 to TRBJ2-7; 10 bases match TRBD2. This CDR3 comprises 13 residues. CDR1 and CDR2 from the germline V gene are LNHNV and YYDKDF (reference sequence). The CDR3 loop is CATSSLAGVDLNF. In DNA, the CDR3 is TGTGCCACCAGCAGTCTAGCGGGAGTGGATTTGAACTTC.

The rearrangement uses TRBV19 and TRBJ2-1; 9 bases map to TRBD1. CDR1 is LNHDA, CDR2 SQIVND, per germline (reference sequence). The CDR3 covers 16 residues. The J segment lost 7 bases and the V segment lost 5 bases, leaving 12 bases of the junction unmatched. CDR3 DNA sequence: TGTGCCAGTAGTCTCCTAATGGGACAGGGCTCAAATGAGCAGTTCTTC. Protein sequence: CASSLLMGQGSNEQFF.

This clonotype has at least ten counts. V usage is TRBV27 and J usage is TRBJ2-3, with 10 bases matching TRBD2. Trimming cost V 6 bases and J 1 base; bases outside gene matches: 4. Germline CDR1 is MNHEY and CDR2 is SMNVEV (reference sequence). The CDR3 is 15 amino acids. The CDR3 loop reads CASRRTSGRTDTQYF. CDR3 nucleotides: TGTGCCAGCAGGCGGACTAGCGGACGCACAGATACGCAGTATTTT.

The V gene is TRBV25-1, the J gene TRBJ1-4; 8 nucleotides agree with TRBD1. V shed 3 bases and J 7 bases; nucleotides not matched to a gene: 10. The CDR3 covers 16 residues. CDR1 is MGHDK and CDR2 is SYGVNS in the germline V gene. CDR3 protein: CASSDPDRGGGEKLFF. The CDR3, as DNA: TGTGCCAGCAGTGATCCTGACAGGGGTGGCGGTGAAAAACTGTTTTTT.

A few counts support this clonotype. The CDR3 sequence is CASSLRGLSNQPQHF. As DNA, the CDR3 is TGTGCCAGCAGCTTAAGGGGGTTGAGCAATCAGCCCCAGCATTTT. V is TRBV7-6 and J is TRBJ1-5; D possibly corresponds to TRBD1 (6 bases). Germline values: CDR1 SGHVS, CDR2 FNYEAQ. CDR3 size: 15 residues. The V gene lost 2 bases and the J gene lost 1 base, with 9 bases spanning the gap.

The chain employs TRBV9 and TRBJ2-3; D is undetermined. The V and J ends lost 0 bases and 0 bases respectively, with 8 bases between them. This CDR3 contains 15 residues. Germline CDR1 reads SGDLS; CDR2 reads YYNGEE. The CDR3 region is CASSVGLTSTDTQYF. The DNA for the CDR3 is TGTGCCAGCAGCGTAGGTCTGACTAGCACAGATACGCAGTATTTT.

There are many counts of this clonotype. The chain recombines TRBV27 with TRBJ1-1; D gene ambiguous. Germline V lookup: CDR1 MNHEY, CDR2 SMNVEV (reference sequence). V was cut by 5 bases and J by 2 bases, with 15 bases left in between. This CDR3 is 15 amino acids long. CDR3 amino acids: CASSAIQVLNTEAFF. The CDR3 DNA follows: TGTGCCAGCAGTGCCATCCAGGTGCTAAACACTGAAGCTTTCTTT.

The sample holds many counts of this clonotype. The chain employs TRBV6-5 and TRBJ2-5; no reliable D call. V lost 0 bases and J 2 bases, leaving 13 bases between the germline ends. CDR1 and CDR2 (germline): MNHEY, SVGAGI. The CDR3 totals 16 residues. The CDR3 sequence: CASSYSIGLGQETQYF. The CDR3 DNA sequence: TGTGCCAGCAGTTACTCGATAGGGCTTGGGCAAGAGACCCAGTACTTC.

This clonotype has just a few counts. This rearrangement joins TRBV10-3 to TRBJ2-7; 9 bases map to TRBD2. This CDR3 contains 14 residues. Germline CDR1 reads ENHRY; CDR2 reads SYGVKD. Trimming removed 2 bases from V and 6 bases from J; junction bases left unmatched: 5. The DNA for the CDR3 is TGTGCCATCAGTGAGGCGGGAGGGCCCTCCGAGCAGTACTTC. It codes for CAISEAGGPSEQYF.

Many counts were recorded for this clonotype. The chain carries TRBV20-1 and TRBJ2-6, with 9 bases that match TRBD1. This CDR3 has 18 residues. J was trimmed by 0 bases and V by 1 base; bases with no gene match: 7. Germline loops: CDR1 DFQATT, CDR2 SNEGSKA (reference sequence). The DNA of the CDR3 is TGCAGTGCTAGAGCGACGGGACAGGGTGGCTCTGGGGCCAACGTCCTGACTTTC. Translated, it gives CSARATGQGGSGANVLTF.

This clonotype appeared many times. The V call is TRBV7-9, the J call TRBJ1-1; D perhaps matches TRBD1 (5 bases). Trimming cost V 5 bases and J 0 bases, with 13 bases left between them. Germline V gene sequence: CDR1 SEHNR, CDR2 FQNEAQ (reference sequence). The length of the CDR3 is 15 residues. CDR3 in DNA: TGTGCCAGCAGCCCAGAGGGGAGAATGAACACTGAAGCTTTCTTT. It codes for CASSPEGRMNTEAFF.

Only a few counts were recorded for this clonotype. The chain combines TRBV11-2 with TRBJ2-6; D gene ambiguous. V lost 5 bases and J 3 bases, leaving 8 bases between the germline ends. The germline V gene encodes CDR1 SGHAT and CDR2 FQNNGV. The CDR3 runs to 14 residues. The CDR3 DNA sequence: TGTGCCAGCAGCCCCTTTCGTGGGGCCAACGTCCTGACTTTC. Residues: CASSPFRGANVLTF.

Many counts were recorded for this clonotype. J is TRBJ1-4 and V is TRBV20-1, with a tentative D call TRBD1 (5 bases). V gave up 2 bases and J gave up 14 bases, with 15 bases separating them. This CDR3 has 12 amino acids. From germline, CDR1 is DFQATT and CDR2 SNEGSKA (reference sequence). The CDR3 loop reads CSARNRDLGLFF. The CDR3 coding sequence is TGCAGTGCTAGAAACCGGGACTTGGGGCTGTTTTTT.

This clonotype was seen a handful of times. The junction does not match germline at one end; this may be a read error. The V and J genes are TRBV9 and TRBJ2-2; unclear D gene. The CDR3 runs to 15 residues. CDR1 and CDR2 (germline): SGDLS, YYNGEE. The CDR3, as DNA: TGTGCCAGCAGCGTGGGGTTCGCGAACACCCGGGAGCTGTTTTTT. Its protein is CASSVGFANTRELFF.

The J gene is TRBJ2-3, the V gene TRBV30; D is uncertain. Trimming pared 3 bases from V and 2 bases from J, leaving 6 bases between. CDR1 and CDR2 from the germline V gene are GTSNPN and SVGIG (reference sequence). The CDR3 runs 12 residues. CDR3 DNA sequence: TGTGCCTGGAGCGCCTACACAGATACGCAGTATTTT. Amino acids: CAWSAYTDTQYF. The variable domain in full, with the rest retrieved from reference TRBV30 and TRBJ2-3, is SQTIHQWPATLVQPVGSPLSLECTVEGTSNPNLYWYRQAAGRGLQLLFYSVGIGQISSEVPQNLSASRPQDRQFILSSKKLLLSDSGFYLCAWSAYTDTQYFGPGTRLTVL.

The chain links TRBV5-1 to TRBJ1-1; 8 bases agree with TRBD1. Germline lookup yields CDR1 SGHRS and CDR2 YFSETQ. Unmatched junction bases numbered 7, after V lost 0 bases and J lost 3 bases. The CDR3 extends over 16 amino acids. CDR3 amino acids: CASSLVTGVLDTEAFF. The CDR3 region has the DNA TGCGCCAGCAGCTTGGTGACAGGGGTATTAGACACTGAAGCTTTCTTT.

CDR3 sequence reads: CASKGLESREQYF. CDR3 in DNA: TGTGCCAGCAAGGGACTAGAGTCGCGCGAGCAGTACTTC. The V gene is TRBV6-1, the J gene TRBJ2-7; TRBD2 matches at 8 bases. Germline V CDR1 and CDR2: MNHNS, SASEGT. The CDR3 totals 13 residues. Germline trimming cut 7 bases from V and 6 bases from J; bases unmatched to any gene: 8.

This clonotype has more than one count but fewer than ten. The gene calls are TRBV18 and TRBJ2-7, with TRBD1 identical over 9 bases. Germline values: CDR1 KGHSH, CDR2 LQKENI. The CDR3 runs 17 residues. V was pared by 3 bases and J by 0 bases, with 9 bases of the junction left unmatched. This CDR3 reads CASSPRDRASSSYEQYF. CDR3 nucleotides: TGTGCCAGCTCACCCCGGGACAGGGCCTCAAGCTCCTACGAGCAGTACTTC.

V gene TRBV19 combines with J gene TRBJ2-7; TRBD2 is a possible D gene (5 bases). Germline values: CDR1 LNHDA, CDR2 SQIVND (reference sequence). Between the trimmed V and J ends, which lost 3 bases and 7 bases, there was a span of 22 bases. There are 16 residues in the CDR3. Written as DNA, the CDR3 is TGTGCCAGTAGTATCTCTCGTCGGGGATCTGCTAGGGAGCAGTACTTC. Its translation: CASSISRRGSAREQYF.

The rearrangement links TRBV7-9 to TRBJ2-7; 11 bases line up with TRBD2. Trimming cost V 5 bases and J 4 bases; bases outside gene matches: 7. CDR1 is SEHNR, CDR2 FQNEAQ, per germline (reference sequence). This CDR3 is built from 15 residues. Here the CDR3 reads CASSRPGTSGYEQYF. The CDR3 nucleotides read TGTGCCAGCAGCCGACCCGGGACTAGCGGTTACGAGCAGTACTTC. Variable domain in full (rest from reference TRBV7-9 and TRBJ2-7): DTGVSQNPRHKITKRGQNVTFRCDPISEHNRLYWYRQTLGQGPEFLTYFQNEAQLEKSRLLSDRFSAERPKGSFSTLEIQRTEQGDSAMYLCASSRPGTSGYEQYFGPGTRLTVT.

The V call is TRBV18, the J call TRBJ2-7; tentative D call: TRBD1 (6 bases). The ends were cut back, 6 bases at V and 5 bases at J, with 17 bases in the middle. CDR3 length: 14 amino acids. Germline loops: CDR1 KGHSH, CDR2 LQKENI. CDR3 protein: CASSPTTGFNEQYF. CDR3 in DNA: TGTGCCAGCTCCCCTACCACAGGGTTCAACGAGCAGTACTTC.